This T cell receptor (beta chain) stems from a study of cytomegalovirus exposure and HLA in healthy donors. Germline V gene sequence: CDR1 SGHNT, CDR2 YYREEE (reference sequence). V shed 5 bases, J shed 0 bases, and the junction held 4 bases outside the gene matches. There are 14 residues in the CDR3. While unrecorded immune exposures were likely, the donors were nominally healthy when sampled. With 60 Vbeta and 13 Jbeta primers, the PCR was carried out. Generated by immunoSEQ multiplex PCR, the TCRdb table keeps only in-frame clones and is missing some. The table lists roughly 200,000 clones, roughly 77% of them singletons. General study points: The listing of some 170 TCR beta chains classed them as cytomegalovirus-associated.

Concerning this clone: Its antigen remains unidentified.

Sequences were obtained from PBMCs. The sequence was obtained from a man between 35 and 55 years old in good health and CMV-seropositive. This sequence joins TRBV5-4 and TRBJ1-2; 7 positions agree with TRBD1. The CDR3 DNA reads TGTGCCAGCAGAGCCGGACAGGCTAACTATGGCTACACCTTC. Translated, it gives CASRAGQANYGYTF.